The 10 T cell receptor beta chains in this list originate from one sample, sequenced in a study of PD-1 blockade in mismatch repair-deficient tumors. This table comes from immunoSEQ multiplex PCR, and its TCRdb copy is limited to in-frame clones, with some not included. The table includes about 79,000 clones, 80% to 90% detected once. This specimen was peripheral blood, taken 44 weeks after starting pembrolizumab. The receptors originated from an adult with mismatch repair-deficient cancer.

The CDR3 DNA reads TGTGCCAGCAGCCATAACCTAGCGGGAATTACGAACACCGGGGAGCTGTTTTTT. Amino acids: CASSHNLAGITNTGELFF. The rearrangement links TRBV4-2 to TRBJ2-2; 9 nucleotides agree with TRBD2. Germline V CDR1 and CDR2: LGHNA, YNFKEQ. With V trimmed by 3 bases and J by 0 bases, 8 bases remained unmatched. The CDR3 sequence is 18 residues long.

The rearrangement joins TRBV4-2 to TRBJ2-7; either TRBD1 or TRBD2 may supply D (5 bases each). The V gene's germline CDR1 is LGHNA and CDR2 YNFKEQ. The V end was cut by 5 bases, the J end by 2 bases, with 10 bases between. The CDR3 is made up of 13 amino acids. DNA of the CDR3: TGTGCCAGCAGCTATCCGGGACCCTACGAGCAGTACTTC. Residues: CASSYPGPYEQYF.

The rearrangement links TRBV4-1 to TRBJ2-1; either TRBD1 or TRBD2 may supply D (5 bases each). CDR3 size: 15 residues. Trimming cost V 0 bases and J 7 bases, with 13 bases left between them. Germline lookup yields CDR1 MGHRA and CDR2 YSYEKL. The CDR3 nucleotides read TGCGCCAGCAGCCAAGAACGGCTAGGGGAGAATGAGCAGTTCTTC. It specifies CASSQERLGENEQFF.

The chain carries TRBV10-3 and TRBJ2-7; tentative D call: TRBD2 (5 bases). V was pared by 4 bases and J by 9 bases, with 16 bases between. There are 13 residues in the CDR3. The V gene's germline CDR1 is ENHRY and CDR2 SYGVKD. For the CDR3, the DNA is TGTGCCATCAGTGCTACTCCTCGAGCGGTGCAGTACTTC. Its protein product is CAISATPRAVQYF.

The gene calls are TRBV5-1 and TRBJ2-1; D call uncertain. V was cut by 2 bases and J by 5 bases, with 11 bases left in between. The CDR3 spans 14 residues. Germline loops: CDR1 SGHRS, CDR2 YFSETQ. CDR3 coding DNA: TGCGCCAGCAGCTTAGCGAGAAGGGACAATGAGCAGTTCTTC. It is translated as CASSLARRDNEQFF.

This clone came up once. V is TRBV7-2 and J is TRBJ2-3; a possible D gene is TRBD2 (6 bases). Germline V gene sequence: CDR1 SGHTA, CDR2 FQGNSA. The V and J ends lost 7 bases and 1 base respectively, with 18 bases between them. The CDR3 is 16 residues long. CDR3: CASNLGTPAGTDTQYF. CDR3 sequence (DNA): TGTGCCAGCAACTTGGGGACTCCGGCGGGCACAGATACGCAGTATTTT.

In its sample, this clone was seen once. The CDR3 coding sequence is TGTGCCACCCGGGCGGGCTCTGGAAACACCATATATTTT. Its protein product is CATRAGSGNTIYF. This rearrangement joins TRBV7-9 to TRBJ1-3; D is ambiguous. From germline, CDR1 is SEHNR and CDR2 FQNEAQ (reference sequence). This CDR3 has 13 residues. Trimming shortened V by 10 bases and J by 0 bases, and 10 bases separated the two germline ends.

This chain links TRBV13 with TRBJ2-3; D is undetermined. Trimming removed 3 bases from V and 0 bases from J, with 16 bases in between. Germline V gives CDR1 PRHDT, CDR2 FYEKMQ (reference sequence). There are 17 residues in the CDR3. The DNA of the CDR3 is TGTGCCAGCAGCTTTCAAAGACCTACCACTAGCACAGATACGCAGTATTTT. It encodes CASSFQRPTTSTDTQYF.

This rearrangement joins TRBV6-1 to TRBJ2-1; 10 nucleotides agree with TRBD2. Germline trimming cut 1 base from V and 8 bases from J; bases unmatched to any gene: 5. Germline V CDR1 and CDR2: MNHNS, SASEGT. The CDR3 runs to 15 residues. The CDR3 protein is CASSEEAGGPHEQFF. DNA for the CDR3: TGTGCCAGCAGTGAAGAAGCGGGAGGGCCTCATGAGCAGTTCTTC.

This clone was seen a few times. The chain couples TRBV7-2 to TRBJ1-2; TRBD1 is a possible D gene (6 bases). The CDR3 extends over 14 amino acids. Germline V gene lookup returns CDR1 SGHTA and CDR2 FQGNSA. V lost 1 base, J lost 7 bases, and 13 bases lay in between. The CDR3 bases are TGTGCCAGCAGCTTAGTTACACAGGGACGTGGCTACACCTTC. This gives the protein CASSLVTQGRGYTF.